This T cell receptor beta chain derives from a study of blood T cells in healthy people across ages. Details on this clonotype: No antigen is known for it.

Study observations and caveats: Unsorted PBMC input precluded a conclusive naive versus antigen-experienced comparison. Naive T cell percentage by flow cytometry tracked strongly with beta diversity.

Donors each provided roughly 11 milliliters of peripheral blood. Primers used in a second PCR of roughly 7 to 12 cycles were a sample-barcoded 5' primer and a J-beta primer mix. Carrying 12 random nucleotides, a template-switch adaptor labeled each individual cDNA molecule. TCRdb redid the calling of the 5' RACE reads with MiXCR, one entry per CDR3 protein. The table has under 1,000,000 distinct CDR3 sequences, around half seen once. Material: blood. This clonotype was obtained from a man aged 80 or over in good health.

The chain's CDR3 is CSASIAGNYNEQFF. The CDR3 DNA is TGCAGTGCTAGCATAGCGGGGAACTACAATGAGCAGTTCTTC. The chain couples TRBV20-1 to TRBJ2-1; TRBD2 matches 8 bases. With V trimmed by 3 bases and J by 3 bases, 4 bases remained unmatched. Germline CDR1 and CDR2: DFQATT and SNEGSKA (reference sequence). The CDR3 has 14 residues.